This T cell receptor beta chain was obtained from a study of blood T cell repertoires in COVID-19. As for the study in general: Spain, Italy and the United States supplied samples that represented acute and convalescent COVID-19. T cells, B-cell-depleted T cells, or PBMCs provided the cDNA or gDNA that served as material.

V was shortened by 0 bases and J by 1 base, with 12 bases between the two germline ends. The germline V gene has CDR1 KGHSH and CDR2 LQKENI. This CDR3 has 16 residues. Authors' data handling: Reference gene primer amplification gave nucleated cell count estimates. Sequencing was performed with immunoSEQ multiplex PCR; in TCRdb, only in-frame clones are kept and a portion is missing. V and J calls and clone size are given by that table; D and trimming were obtained from the DNA. This table holds more than 150,000 clones, roughly nine tenths found once. The TCR sequence derives from a man aged 65 to 85 with active or convalescent COVID-19. Sequenced input: peripheral blood. The chain employs TRBV18 and TRBJ1-1; D is unclear. The CDR3 is CASSPPRRRGNTEAFF. Written as DNA, the CDR3 is TGTGCCAGCTCACCACCACGGCGCCGGGGGAACACTGAAGCTTTCTTT.